Only a few counts were recorded for the clone carrying this T cell receptor beta chain. The target antigen is unknown. This sample was taken from a study of T cell responses to AZD1222 COVID-19 vaccine. V shed 6 bases, J shed 3 bases, and the junction held 16 bases outside the gene matches. Looked up from germline, CDR1 is MDHEN and CDR2 is SYDVKM. The CDR3 loop spans 19 amino acids. Study conclusions and caveats: Just a handful of people given AZD1222 tested seropositive at baseline.

Method: immunoSEQ multiplex PCR; TCRdb's copy keeps in-frame clones and lacks some. The sample carries some 150,000 clones, around 92% recorded once. The V and J genes are TRBV28 and TRBJ2-7; 14 bases are shared with TRBD2. The sequence derives from an adult in good health. Sequences were derived from peripheral blood, sampled on day 0 of MenACWY control vaccination. As DNA, the CDR3 is TGTGCCAGCAGACCACTCATCTCGGGACTAGCGGGAGAGAACTACGAGCAGTACTTC. It yields the protein CASRPLISGLAGENYEQYF.